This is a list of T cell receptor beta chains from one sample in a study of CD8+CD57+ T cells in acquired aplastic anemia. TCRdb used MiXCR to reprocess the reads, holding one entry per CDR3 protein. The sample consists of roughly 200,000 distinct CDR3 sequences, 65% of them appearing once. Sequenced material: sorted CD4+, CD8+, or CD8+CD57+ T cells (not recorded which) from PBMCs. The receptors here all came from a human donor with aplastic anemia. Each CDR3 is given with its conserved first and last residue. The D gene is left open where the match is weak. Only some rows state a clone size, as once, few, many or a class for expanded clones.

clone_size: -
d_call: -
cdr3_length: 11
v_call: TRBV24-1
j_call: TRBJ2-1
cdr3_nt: TGTGCCACCAGTGATAGCAATGAGCAGTTCTTC
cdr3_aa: CATSDSNEQFF

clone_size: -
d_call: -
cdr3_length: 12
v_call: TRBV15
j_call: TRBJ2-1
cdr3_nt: TGTGCCACCAGCAGAGATAGCAATGAGCAGTTCTTC
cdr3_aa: CATSRDSNEQFF

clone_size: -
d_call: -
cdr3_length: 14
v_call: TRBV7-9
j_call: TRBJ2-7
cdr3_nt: TGTGCCACTAGTACCGGTCGCGCGTCCTACGAGCAGTACTTC
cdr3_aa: CATSTGRASYEQYF

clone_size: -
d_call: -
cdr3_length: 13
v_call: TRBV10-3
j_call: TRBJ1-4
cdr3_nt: TGTGCCATCAGTGAGTACGATAATGAAAAACTGTTTTTT
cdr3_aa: CAISEYDNEKLFF

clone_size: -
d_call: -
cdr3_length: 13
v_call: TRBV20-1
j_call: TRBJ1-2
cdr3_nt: TGCAGTGCTGGGACCGGGGGGGCTCGTGGCTACACCTTC
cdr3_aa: CSAGTGGARGYTF

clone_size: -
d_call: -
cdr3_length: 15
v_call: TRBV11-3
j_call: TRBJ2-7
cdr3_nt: TGTGCCAGCAACCCAGGGGCGACAGGAACCTACGAGCAGTACTTC
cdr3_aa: CASNPGATGTYEQYF

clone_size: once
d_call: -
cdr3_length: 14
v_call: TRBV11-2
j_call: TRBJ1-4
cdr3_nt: TGTGCCAGCAGCTTAGGGCAGGGGAACAGGGAGGAGTTTTTT
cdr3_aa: CASSLGQGNREEFF

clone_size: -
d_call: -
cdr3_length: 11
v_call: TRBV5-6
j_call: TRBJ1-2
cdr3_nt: TGTGCCAGCAGCTTGAGCGGGGGTTACACCTTC
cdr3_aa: CASSLSGGYTF

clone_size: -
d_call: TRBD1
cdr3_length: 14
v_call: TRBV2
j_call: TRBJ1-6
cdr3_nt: TGTGCCAGCAGCGGAGGACAGGCTAATTCACCCCTCCACTTT
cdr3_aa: CASSGGQANSPLHF

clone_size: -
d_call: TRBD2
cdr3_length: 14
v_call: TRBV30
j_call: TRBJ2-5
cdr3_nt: TGTGCCTGGGCAAGAATCTCCGGGGGGTCTTCCCAGTACTTC
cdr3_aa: CAWARISGGSSQYF

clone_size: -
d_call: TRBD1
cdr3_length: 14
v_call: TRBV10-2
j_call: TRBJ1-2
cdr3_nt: TGCGCCAGCACCACGGACAGGGGGACGGCGGGCTACACCTTC
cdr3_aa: CASTTDRGTAGYTF

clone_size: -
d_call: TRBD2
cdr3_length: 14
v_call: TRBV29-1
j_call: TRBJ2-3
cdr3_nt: TGCAGCGTTGACAAGCGGGACCGCACAGATACGCAGTATTTT
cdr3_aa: CSVDKRDRTDTQYF

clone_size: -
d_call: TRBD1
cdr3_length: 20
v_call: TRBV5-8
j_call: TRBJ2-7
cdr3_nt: TGTGCCAGCAGCTTGTTTTTGGGACAGGCAACTTCCCAACAATCCTACGAGCAGTACTTC
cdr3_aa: CASSLFLGQATSQQSYEQYF

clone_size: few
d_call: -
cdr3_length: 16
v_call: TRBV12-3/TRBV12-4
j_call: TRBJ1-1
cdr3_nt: TGTGCCAGCAGCCGCAGGGCAGGGCGAGCGAACACTGAAGCTTTCTTT
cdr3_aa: CASSRRAGRANTEAFF

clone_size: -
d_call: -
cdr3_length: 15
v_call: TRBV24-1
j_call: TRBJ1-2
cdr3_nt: TGTGCCAGCAGCCCAGCGGCAGGGAACCTCTATGGCTACACCTTC
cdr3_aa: CASSPAAGNLYGYTF

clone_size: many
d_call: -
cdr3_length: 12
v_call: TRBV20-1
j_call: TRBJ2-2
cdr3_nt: TGCAGTGCTGGCCCCAACTCCCGGGAGCTGTTTTTT
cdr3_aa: CSAGPNSRELFF

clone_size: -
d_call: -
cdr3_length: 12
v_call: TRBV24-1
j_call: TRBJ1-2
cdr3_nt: TGTGCCACCAGTGGTAGGCAGCGCGGCTACACCTTC
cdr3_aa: CATSGRQRGYTF

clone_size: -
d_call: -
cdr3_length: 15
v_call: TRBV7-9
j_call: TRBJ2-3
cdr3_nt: TGCGCCAGCAGCTTGGATGGGACGGGAGTAGATACGCAGTATTTT
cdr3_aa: CASSLDGTGVDTQYF

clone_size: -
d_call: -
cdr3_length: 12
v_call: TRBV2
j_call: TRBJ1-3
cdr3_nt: TGTGCCAGCCGGGAGTCTGGAAACACCATATATTTT
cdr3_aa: CASRESGNTIYF

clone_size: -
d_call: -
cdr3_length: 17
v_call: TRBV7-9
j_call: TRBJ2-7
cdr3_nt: TGTGCCAGCAGCTTAGGGTTCGCCGGGACAACTTCCTACGAGCAGTACTTC
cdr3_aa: CASSLGFAGTTSYEQYF

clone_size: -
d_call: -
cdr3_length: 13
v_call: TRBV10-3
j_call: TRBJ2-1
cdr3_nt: TGTGCCACCACCATGGGTTTGCTTCTTGAGCAGTTCTTC
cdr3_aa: CATTMGLLLEQFF

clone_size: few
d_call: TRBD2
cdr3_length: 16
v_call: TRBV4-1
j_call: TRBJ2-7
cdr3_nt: TGCGCCAGCAGCCAAGAGCGACTAGCGGCTCCCTACGAGCAGTACTTC
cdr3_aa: CASSQERLAAPYEQYF

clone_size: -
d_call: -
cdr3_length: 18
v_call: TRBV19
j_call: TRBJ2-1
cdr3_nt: TGTGCCAGTAGTATCGATCAGGAGAGGGGTACGGCCTACAATGAGCAGTTCTTC
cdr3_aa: CASSIDQERGTAYNEQFF

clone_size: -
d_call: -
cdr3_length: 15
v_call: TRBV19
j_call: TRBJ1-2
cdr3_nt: TGTGCCAGTAGTATCCGGCCTACCGTGCAAAATGGCTACACCTTC
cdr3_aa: CASSIRPTVQNGYTF